The source of this T cell receptor beta chain is a study of blood T cell repertoires in COVID-19. Study summary: T cells, B-cell-depleted T cells, or PBMCs provided the cDNA or gDNA that served as material.

Methods used by the authors: Reference gene primer amplification gave estimated nucleated cell counts. The repertoire was sequenced with immunoSEQ multiplex PCR; TCRdb's copy has only in-frame clones and lacks some. Clonal size and the V and J genes are those of that table, whereas D and trimming came from the DNA. The sample holds about 310,000 clones, more than 70% seen once. The CDR3 has 13 amino acids. With 6 bases clipped from V and 5 bases from J, the junction kept 6 bases outside the gene matches. This TCR derives from a woman aged 50 to 65 who had recovered from COVID-19. The sequencing sample was made of peripheral blood. J is TRBJ2-5 and V is TRBV12-3 or TRBV12-4, with 7 bases matching TRBD1. This CDR3 is CASRRQGQETQYF. The CDR3 region has the DNA TGTGCCAGCAGGCGACAGGGTCAGGAGACCCAGTACTTC.